Each of the 22 T cell receptor beta chains below was sequenced from the same sample in a study of CD8 T cells in Susac syndrome. Roughly 0.45 to 1 ug RNA was reverse transcribed with random hexamers. TCRdb passed the immunoSEQ multiplex PCR reads through MiXCR, listing each CDR3 protein once. There are a few hundred thousand distinct CDR3 sequences in the sample; 95% occur only once, and 0.075% to 0.095% lies in the top ten. Sequenced material: CD4+ T cells from PBMCs. The origin of the receptors is a human donor with multiple sclerosis.

The CDR3 DNA reads as TGTGCCAGCAAGTTGTACGGGGCCAACGTCCTGACTTTC. This gives the protein CASKLYGANVLTF. V usage is TRBV27 and J usage is TRBJ2-6, with D unresolved. The germline V gene has CDR1 MNHEY and CDR2 SMNVEV (reference sequence). With 7 bases removed from V and 4 bases from J, the gap between germline ends came to 8 bases. This CDR3 has 13 residues.

This chain joins TRBV28 and TRBJ2-5, with TRBD1 matching 7 bases. The length of the CDR3 is 15 residues. V lost 5 bases to trimming and J lost 4 bases; unmatched junction nucleotides: 10. Germline CDR1 MDHEN, CDR2 SYDVKM. The CDR3 coding sequence is TGTGCCAGCAGTCCAAGACAGGGTCTAGGAGAGACCCAGTACTTC. The encoded protein is CASSPRQGLGETQYF.

The V call is TRBV7-9, the J call TRBJ2-1; D is unclear. Germline V gene sequence: CDR1 SEHNR, CDR2 FQNEAQ (reference sequence). Trimming cost V 4 bases and J 10 bases, with 5 bases left between them. The CDR3 consists of 10 residues. The CDR3 nucleotides read TGTGCCAGCAGCTCCGGAGAGCAGTTCTTC. Residues: CASSSGEQFF.

This chain links TRBV2 with TRBJ2-7; TRBD1 is a possible D gene (6 bases). The CDR3 sequence is 14 residues long. V was clipped by 0 bases and J by 9 bases, with 15 bases between them. The germline V gene has CDR1 SNHLY and CDR2 FYNNEI. The CDR3 coding sequence is TGTGCCAGCAGTGAAGCGCGACAGGCGGAGTCGCAGTACTTC. Translated, it gives CASSEARQAESQYF.

This chain joins TRBV3-1 and TRBJ1-6; D uncertain. Germline CDR1 and CDR2: LGHDT and YNNKEL (reference sequence). The CDR3 extends over 15 amino acids. Trimming took off 4 bases at V and 7 bases at J, with 14 bases between the two ends. CDR3 sequence reads: CASSLLDGENSPLHF. The CDR3, as DNA: TGTGCCAGCAGCCTTTTGGACGGTGAAAATTCACCCCTCCACTTT.

The chain links TRBV20-1 to TRBJ2-1; 10 nucleotides line up with TRBD2. The trim removed 4 bases at V and 5 bases at J, leaving 5 bases unmatched. The CDR3 sequence is 14 residues long. Germline values: CDR1 DFQATT, CDR2 SNEGSKA (reference sequence). The CDR3 here is CSATLAGLHNEQFF. CDR3 coding DNA: TGCAGTGCTACACTAGCGGGACTTCACAATGAGCAGTTCTTC.

CDR3 DNA sequence: TGTGCCAGTAGTATAGATTTGAGGTCTGGGGCCAACGTCCTGACTTTC. Amino acid sequence: CASSIDLRSGANVLTF. The rearrangement links TRBV19 to TRBJ2-6, with unresolved D. CDR3 length: 16 residues. From germline, CDR1 is LNHDA and CDR2 SQIVND (reference sequence). Trimming removed 0 bases at V and 1 base at J, with 7 bases between.

The chain recombines TRBV29-1 with TRBJ2-5; 11 nucleotides align to TRBD1. Germline loops: CDR1 SQVTM, CDR2 ANQGSEA. V was pared by 7 bases and J by 5 bases, with 9 bases of the junction left unmatched. The length of the CDR3 is 14 residues. The CDR3 DNA is TGCAGCGCCGGACAGGGGGCGTTTACGGAGACCCAGTACTTC. This codes for CSAGQGAFTETQYF.

The V gene is TRBV5-6, the J gene TRBJ2-3; no clear D gene. The CDR3 is 13 amino acids. Germline CDR1 is SGHDT and CDR2 is YYEEEE. Between the trimmed V and J ends, which lost 0 bases and 2 bases, there was a span of 4 bases. In nucleotides, the CDR3 is TGTGCCAGCAGCTTGGTCTTCACAGATACGCAGTATTTT. This gives the protein CASSLVFTDTQYF.

This clonotype has just one count. CDR3 nucleotide sequence: TGTGCTAGTGGTTTGGTACGTCGCCTAGCGGGTAACAATGAGCAGTTCTTC. It codes for CASGLVRRLAGNNEQFF. The chain uses TRBV12-5 and TRBJ2-1; 8 bases map to TRBD2. The germline V gene encodes CDR1 LGHNT and CDR2 FRNRAP. CDR3 length: 17 amino acids. The V and J ends lost 0 bases and 5 bases, in that order; junction bases with no gene match: 9.

The V and J genes are TRBV18 and TRBJ2-1, with D maybe TRBD2 (5 bases). V gave up 0 bases and J gave up 1 base, with 13 bases separating them. The CDR3 length is 17 residues. CDR1 is KGHSH, CDR2 LQKENI, per germline. The CDR3 DNA follows: TGTGCCAGCTCACCACCGAGCAGGAGGAAGTCCTACAATGAGCAGTTCTTC. Translated: CASSPPSRRKSYNEQFF.

The rearrangement links TRBV27 to TRBJ2-5, with 7 nucleotides matching TRBD2. The CDR3 sequence is 15 residues long. The V gene's germline CDR1 is MNHEY and CDR2 SMNVEV (reference sequence). The J segment lost 5 bases and the V segment lost 3 bases, leaving 9 bases of the junction unmatched. The CDR3 loop reads CASSFVAGDGETQYF. CDR3 bases: TGTGCCAGCAGTTTTGTGGCGGGAGATGGGGAGACCCAGTACTTC.

This clonotype has just one count. This chain links TRBV20-1 with TRBJ2-1; D unresolved. V was shortened by 4 bases and J by 7 bases, with 8 bases between the two germline ends. Looked up from germline, CDR1 is DFQATT and CDR2 is SNEGSKA (reference sequence). This CDR3 is 11 amino acids long. The CDR3: CSATTVNEQFF. In DNA form, the CDR3 reads TGCAGTGCTACGACTGTTAATGAGCAGTTCTTC.

V gene TRBV27 combines with J gene TRBJ2-4; 9 nucleotides match TRBD2. This CDR3 comprises 15 residues. Germline V gene lookup returns CDR1 MNHEY and CDR2 SMNVEV (reference sequence). Germline trimming cut 6 bases from V and 7 bases from J; bases unmatched to any gene: 10. CDR3 residues: CASRGLAGSGNIQYF. Here the CDR3 DNA reads TGTGCCAGCAGGGGGCTAGCGGGGTCCGGGAACATTCAGTACTTC.

The count of this clonotype is one. The chain has TRBV29-1 and TRBJ1-2, with 8 bases matching TRBD1. CDR1 and CDR2 from the germline V gene are SQVTM and ANQGSEA. J lost 3 bases, V lost 4 bases, and 10 bases had no gene match. This CDR3 is 15 amino acids long. The CDR3 protein is CSVAGGQGRDYGYTF. The CDR3 nucleotides are TGCAGCGTTGCCGGTGGACAGGGACGGGACTATGGCTACACCTTC.

This clonotype was detected once. V usage is TRBV20-1 and J usage is TRBJ2-3; 16 positions agree with TRBD2. From germline, CDR1 is DFQATT and CDR2 SNEGSKA (reference sequence). The junction had 10 bases not matched to a gene; V was cut back by 6 bases and J by 4 bases. This CDR3 spans 17 amino acids. CDR3 loop: CSATGTSGRAVSDTQYF. CDR3 sequence (DNA): TGCAGTGCCACCGGGACTAGCGGGAGGGCCGTTTCAGATACGCAGTATTTT.

The gene calls are TRBV28 and TRBJ1-2; no clear D. The germline V gene encodes CDR1 MDHEN and CDR2 SYDVKM. V lost 5 bases, J lost 2 bases, and 9 bases lay in between. The CDR3 sequence is 13 residues long. The CDR3 DNA follows: TGTGCCAGCAGTCTGACAAAAAACTATGGCTACACCTTC. Amino acids: CASSLTKNYGYTF.

The chain couples TRBV5-1 to TRBJ2-7, with 7 bases aligning to TRBD1. CDR1 and CDR2 (germline): SGHRS, YFSETQ. After removal of 0 bases from V and 2 bases from J, the junction contained 11 bases not matched to a gene. The CDR3 sequence is 17 residues long. For the CDR3, the DNA is TGCGCCAGCAGCTTGGGGGCGACAGGGAAAAACGCCTACGAGCAGTACTTC. Its protein product is CASSLGATGKNAYEQYF.

The chain is built from TRBV9 and TRBJ1-2; D unresolved. The V end was cut by 0 bases, the J end by 7 bases, with 16 bases between. The V gene's germline CDR1 is SGDLS and CDR2 YYNGEE. CDR3 length: 15 residues. In DNA form, the CDR3 reads TGTGCCAGCAGCGTAGGACATGTGTTGAATTCTGGCTACACCTTC. Residues: CASSVGHVLNSGYTF.

This clonotype was seen once. V and J are TRBV6-6 and TRBJ2-1; D remains ambiguous. The CDR3 spans 15 residues. The V gene's germline CDR1 is MNHNY and CDR2 SVGAGI (reference sequence). V lost 2 bases and J 4 bases, leaving 12 bases between the germline ends. This chain's CDR3 is CASSYRGRVYNEQFF. The CDR3 DNA reads as TGTGCCAGCAGTTACCGAGGACGGGTATACAATGAGCAGTTCTTC.

The J gene is TRBJ2-1, the V gene TRBV29-1; 7 nucleotides match TRBD2. V shed 0 bases, J shed 0 bases, and the junction held 2 bases outside the gene matches. Germline-derived CDR1 and CDR2 are SQVTM and ANQGSEA. This CDR3 contains 15 residues. CDR3 loop: CSVEEWGGSYNEQFF. For the CDR3, the DNA is TGCAGCGTTGAAGAATGGGGGGGCTCCTACAATGAGCAGTTCTTC.

This clonotype is a singleton in its sample. The CDR3 region is CAWSVYGDGYTF. CDR3 in DNA: TGTGCCTGGAGTGTATACGGGGATGGCTACACCTTC. This sequence joins TRBV30 and TRBJ1-2; the D is unclear. This CDR3 is 12 amino acids long. The V end lost 0 bases, the J end lost 6 bases, and 8 bases lay between the germline ends. In germline, CDR1 is GTSNPN, CDR2 SVGIG (reference sequence).